This is a list of T cell receptor beta chains from one sample in a study of cytomegalovirus exposure and HLA in healthy donors. The data were produced by immunoSEQ multiplex PCR, yet TCRdb's version contains in-frame clones alone and is incomplete. Here the sample table reports some 34,000 clones. The sequenced sample was PBMCs. The source of these receptors is a woman aged 40 to 50 in good health and CMV-seropositive. The CDR3 runs from the conserved cysteine through the conserved F or W. D genes are given only for firm matches.

J gene: TRBJ2-5
V gene: TRBV7-9
D gene: .
CDR3 protein: CASSFARIQETQYF
CDR3 DNA: TGTGCCAGCAGCTTCGCCAGGATCCAAGAGACCCAGTACTTC

J gene: TRBJ2-7
V gene: TRBV11-2
D gene: TRBD1
CDR3 protein: CASSLVGTGDEQYF
CDR3 DNA: TGTGCCAGCAGCTTAGTGGGGACAGGGGATGAGCAGTACTTC

J gene: TRBJ2-7
V gene: TRBV28
D gene: .
CDR3 protein: CASSLVSGVGEQYF
CDR3 DNA: TGTGCCAGCAGTTTAGTTTCGGGAGTCGGCGAGCAGTACTTC

J gene: TRBJ2-7
V gene: TRBV5-4
D gene: TRBD2
CDR3 protein: CASSVNPGGTEQYF
CDR3 DNA: TGTGCCAGCAGCGTCAACCCGGGGGGGACCGAGCAGTACTTC

J gene: TRBJ2-2
V gene: TRBV10-2
D gene: TRBD2
CDR3 protein: CASSGGTTGELFF
CDR3 DNA: TGCGCCTCCAGCGGGGGGACCACCGGGGAGCTGTTTTTT

J gene: TRBJ1-2
V gene: TRBV7-9
D gene: .
CDR3 protein: CASRLQSYGYTF
CDR3 DNA: TGTGCCAGCAGACTACAATCATATGGCTACACCTTC

J gene: TRBJ2-7
V gene: TRBV4-2
D gene: TRBD2
CDR3 protein: CASSQEGTSGSSYEQYF
CDR3 DNA: TGTGCCAGCAGCCAAGAAGGGACTAGCGGGAGTTCCTACGAGCAGTACTTC

J gene: TRBJ2-3
V gene: TRBV9
D gene: .
CDR3 protein: CASSIGDTQYF
CDR3 DNA: TGTGCCAGCAGCATCGGAGATACGCAGTATTTT

J gene: TRBJ2-7
V gene: TRBV30
D gene: .
CDR3 protein: CAWSLGGVYEQYF
CDR3 DNA: TGTGCCTGGAGTCTAGGGGGGGTCTACGAGCAGTACTTC

J gene: TRBJ1-1
V gene: TRBV10-1
D gene: .
CDR3 protein: CASSDRGRSGSTEAFF
CDR3 DNA: TGCGCCAGCAGTGACCGAGGACGGAGCGGGAGCACTGAAGCTTTCTTT

J gene: TRBJ2-7
V gene: TRBV4-2
D gene: TRBD2
CDR3 protein: CASRQSSGRAYEQYF
CDR3 DNA: TGTGCCAGCAGGCAATCTAGCGGGAGGGCCTACGAGCAGTACTTC

J gene: TRBJ2-5
V gene: TRBV28
D gene: TRBD2
CDR3 protein: CASSLLGSGSSQYF
CDR3 DNA: TGTGCCAGCAGTTTATTGGGTAGCGGGAGCTCCCAGTACTTC

J gene: TRBJ2-7
V gene: TRBV4-3
D gene: TRBD1
CDR3 protein: CASSQEGQGAGEQYF
CDR3 DNA: TGCGCCAGCAGCCAAGAGGGACAGGGGGCTGGGGAGCAGTACTTC

J gene: TRBJ2-7
V gene: TRBV14
D gene: .
CDR3 protein: CASRQDSAYEQYF
CDR3 DNA: TGTGCCAGCAGGCAGGACAGTGCCTACGAGCAGTACTTC

J gene: TRBJ1-2
V gene: TRBV18
D gene: .
CDR3 protein: CASSPAGRQDYGYTF
CDR3 DNA: TGTGCCAGCTCACCGGCGGGGCGGCAGGACTATGGCTACACCTTC

J gene: TRBJ1-5
V gene: TRBV5-6
D gene: .
CDR3 protein: CASSLYGRAINQPQHF
CDR3 DNA: TGTGCCAGCAGCTTGTACGGCAGGGCGATCAATCAGCCCCAGCATTTT

J gene: TRBJ2-5
V gene: TRBV2
D gene: .
CDR3 protein: CASKIGHGGETQYF
CDR3 DNA: TGTGCCAGCAAGATAGGTCATGGGGGCGAGACCCAGTACTTC

J gene: TRBJ2-7
V gene: TRBV7-2
D gene: .
CDR3 protein: CASSLGQAFYEQYF
CDR3 DNA: TGTGCCAGCAGCTTAGGGCAGGCCTTCTACGAGCAGTACTTC

J gene: TRBJ2-1
V gene: TRBV18
D gene: .
CDR3 protein: CASSPYRDNEQFF
CDR3 DNA: TGTGCCAGCTCACCTTACAGGGACAATGAGCAGTTCTTC

J gene: TRBJ2-7
V gene: TRBV19
D gene: TRBD1
CDR3 protein: CASSTDRRYEQYF
CDR3 DNA: TGTGCCAGTAGTACGGACAGGCGGTACGAGCAGTACTTC

J gene: TRBJ2-1
V gene: TRBV9
D gene: TRBD2
CDR3 protein: CASSVAKGTSGRSDEQFF
CDR3 DNA: TGTGCCAGCAGCGTAGCTAAGGGGACTAGCGGGAGGTCGGATGAGCAGTTCTTC

J gene: TRBJ1-2
V gene: TRBV7-3
D gene: TRBD1
CDR3 protein: CASSLGDRGYGYTF
CDR3 DNA: TGTGCCAGCAGCTTAGGGGACAGGGGCTATGGCTACACCTTC

J gene: TRBJ2-5
V gene: TRBV29-1
D gene: TRBD1
CDR3 protein: CSVESLGQAQETQYF
CDR3 DNA: TGCAGCGTTGAATCCCTGGGACAGGCTCAAGAGACCCAGTACTTC

J gene: TRBJ2-5
V gene: TRBV30
D gene: TRBD2
CDR3 protein: CAWNPGTSGRAVETQYF
CDR3 DNA: TGTGCCTGGAACCCCGGGACTAGCGGGAGGGCCGTTGAGACCCAGTACTTC

J gene: TRBJ2-3
V gene: TRBV6-5
D gene: TRBD2
CDR3 protein: CASSSGRWGDTQYF
CDR3 DNA: TGTGCCAGCTCAAGCGGGAGATGGGGAGATACGCAGTATTTT

J gene: TRBJ2-7
V gene: TRBV15
D gene: .
CDR3 protein: CATSRLAGTYEQYF
CDR3 DNA: TGTGCCACCAGCAGACTAGCCGGGACCTACGAGCAGTACTTC

J gene: TRBJ2-7
V gene: TRBV10-2
D gene: .
CDR3 protein: CASSSTQGAYEQYF
CDR3 DNA: TGCGCCAGCAGTTCCACACAGGGTGCCTACGAGCAGTACTTC

J gene: TRBJ1-5
V gene: TRBV6-6
D gene: TRBD1
CDR3 protein: CASTKRGLGNQPQHF
CDR3 DNA: TGTGCCAGCACTAAAAGGGGGCTTGGAAATCAGCCCCAGCATTTT

J gene: TRBJ1-1
V gene: TRBV2
D gene: .
CDR3 protein: CASSELEDTEAFF
CDR3 DNA: TGTGCCAGCAGTGAGTTAGAGGACACTGAAGCTTTCTTT